This TCR beta chain derives from a study of blood T cell repertoires in COVID-19. TCRdb's table, derived via immunoSEQ multiplex PCR, lists solely in-frame clones and lacks some. There are approximately 180,000 clones in the sample; around 89% occur only once, and 5.5% to 7% lies in the top ten. Germline CDR1 reads SGHRS; CDR2 reads YFSETQ. There are 14 residues in the CDR3. J lost 8 bases, V lost 5 bases, and 6 bases had no gene match. This clonotype was obtained from a man between 40 and 49 years old with active or convalescent COVID-19. Sequences were obtained from peripheral blood. The chain combines TRBV5-1 with TRBJ2-3, with 12 nucleotides matching TRBD1. CDR3 amino acids: CASRRGQGAGTQYF. The CDR3 DNA is TGCGCCAGCAGACGGGGACAGGGGGCTGGTACGCAGTATTTT.